This T cell receptor beta chain was profiled in a study of long-term antiretroviral therapy in people with HIV. General observations from the study: Clonal populations expanded prior to ART predominated within the repertoire at all time points.

As to this clone: Its antigen is unidentified.

With survey level as its setting, the immunoSEQ assay was v3.0. Sequenced by immunoSEQ multiplex PCR; TCRdb stores in-frame clones only, minus some. The profile shows tens of thousands of clones, approximately 83% of them singletons. Looked up from germline, CDR1 is GTSNPN and CDR2 is SVGIG (reference sequence). Trimming removed 5 bases from V and 0 bases from J, with 8 bases in between. The CDR3 covers 12 residues. This specimen was unsorted PBMCs, taken 0.8 years before starting antiretroviral therapy. This TCR derives from a man in his late teens or twenties with HIV. This chain uses TRBV30 with TRBJ2-7; possibly TRBD1 for D (6 bases). This chain's CDR3 is CAWRTDSYEQYF. The CDR3 DNA reads TGTGCCTGGCGGACAGACTCCTACGAGCAGTACTTC.